This T cell receptor beta chain stems from a study of blood T cell repertoires in COVID-19. Assay used: immunoSEQ multiplex PCR; TCRdb lists only in-frame clones, some missing. The profile shows 300,000 to 400,000 clones, 90% of them singletons. The CDR3 covers 18 residues. Germline CDR1 reads MNHNY; CDR2 reads SVGAGI (reference sequence). Deletions cut 5 bases from V and 1 base from J, with 21 bases between. This chain joins TRBV6-6 and TRBJ1-5, with D unresolved. The receptor's source is a man aged 60 to 69 who had recovered from COVID-19. Sequencing was carried out using PBMCs or T cells enriched from blood (not recorded which). The CDR3 region is CASSLPGSSHGSNQPQHF. The CDR3 DNA reads as TGTGCCAGCAGTCTGCCCGGGAGCTCCCATGGGAGCAATCAGCCCCAGCATTTT.